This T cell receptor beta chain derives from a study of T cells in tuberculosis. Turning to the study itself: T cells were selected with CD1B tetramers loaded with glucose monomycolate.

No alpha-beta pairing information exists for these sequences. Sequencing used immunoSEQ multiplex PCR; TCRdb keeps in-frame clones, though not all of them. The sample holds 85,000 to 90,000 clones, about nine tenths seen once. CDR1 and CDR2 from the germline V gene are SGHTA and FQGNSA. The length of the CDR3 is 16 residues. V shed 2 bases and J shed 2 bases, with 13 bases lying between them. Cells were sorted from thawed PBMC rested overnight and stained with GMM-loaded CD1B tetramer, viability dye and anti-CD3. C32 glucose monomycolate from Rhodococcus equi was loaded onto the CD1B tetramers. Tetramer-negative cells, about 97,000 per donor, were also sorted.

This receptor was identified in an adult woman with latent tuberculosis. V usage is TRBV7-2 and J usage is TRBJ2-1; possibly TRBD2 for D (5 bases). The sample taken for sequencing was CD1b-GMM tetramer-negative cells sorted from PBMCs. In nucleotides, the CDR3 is TGTGCCAGCAGCTTAAGACCGTCCGGGGCCTACAATGAGCAGTTCTTC. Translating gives CASSLRPSGAYNEQFF.